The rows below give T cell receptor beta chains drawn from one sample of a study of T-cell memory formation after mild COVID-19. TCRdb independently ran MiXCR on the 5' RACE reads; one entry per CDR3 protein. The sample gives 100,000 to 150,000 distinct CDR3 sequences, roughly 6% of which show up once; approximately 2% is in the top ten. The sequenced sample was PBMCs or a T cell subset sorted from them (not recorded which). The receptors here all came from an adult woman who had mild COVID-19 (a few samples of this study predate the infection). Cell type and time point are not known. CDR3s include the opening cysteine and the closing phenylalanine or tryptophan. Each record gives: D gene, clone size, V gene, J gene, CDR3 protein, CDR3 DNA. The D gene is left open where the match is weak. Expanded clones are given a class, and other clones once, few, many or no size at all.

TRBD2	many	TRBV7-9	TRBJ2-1	CASSFGLAGRRGNEQFF	TGTGCCAGCAGCTTCGGACTAGCGGGAAGGAGGGGAAATGAGCAGTTCTTC
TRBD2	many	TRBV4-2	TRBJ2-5	CASSQGIGGSQETQYF	TGTGCCAGCAGCCAGGGAATTGGCGGGAGCCAGGAGACCCAGTACTTC
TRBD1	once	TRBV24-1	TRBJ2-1	CATSGTGGLGQFF	TGTGCCACCAGTGGGACAGGGGGACTTGGGCAGTTCTTC
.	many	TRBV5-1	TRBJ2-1	CASSLDRTYNEQFF	TGCGCCAGCAGCTTGGACAGGACCTACAATGAGCAGTTCTTC
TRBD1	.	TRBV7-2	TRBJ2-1	CASSSGQLQYEQFF	TGTGCCAGCAGCTCGGGACAGCTACAATATGAGCAGTTCTTC
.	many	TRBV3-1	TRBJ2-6	CASSQSGHHSGANVLTF	TGTGCCAGCAGCCAATCCGGACACCACTCTGGGGCCAACGTCCTGACTTTC
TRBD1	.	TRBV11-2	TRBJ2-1	CASSLLRGQGNEQFF	TGTGCCAGCAGCTTACTTCGCGGACAGGGGAATGAGCAGTTCTTC
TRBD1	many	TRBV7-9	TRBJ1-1	CASSAGGNEAFF	TGTGCCAGCAGCGCAGGGGGAAATGAAGCTTTCTTT
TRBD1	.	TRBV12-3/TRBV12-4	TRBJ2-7	CASSLRGQGGHEQYF	TGTGCCAGCAGCCTCCGGGGACAGGGGGGCCACGAGCAGTACTTC
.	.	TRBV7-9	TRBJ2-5	CASSLREKETQYF	TGTGCCAGCAGCTTACGGGAAAAAGAGACCCAGTACTTC
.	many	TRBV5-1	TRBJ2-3	CASSSGGRGTDTQYF	TGCGCCAGCAGCTCTGGGGGCCGGGGGACAGATACGCAGTATTTT
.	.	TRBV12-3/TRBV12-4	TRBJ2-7	CASSSDFYEQYF	TGTGCCAGCAGTTCGGACTTCTACGAGCAGTACTTC
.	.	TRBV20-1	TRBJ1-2	CSANRARQGKNGYTF	TGCAGTGCTAATCGGGCGAGGCAGGGGAAAAATGGCTACACCTTC
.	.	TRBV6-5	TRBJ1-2	CASSYSGGSTYGYTF	TGTGCCAGCAGTTACTCTGGGGGCTCGACCTATGGCTACACCTTC
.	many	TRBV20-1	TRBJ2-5	CSAEEPTAQETQYF	TGCAGTGCTGAGGAGCCGACAGCCCAAGAGACCCAGTACTTC
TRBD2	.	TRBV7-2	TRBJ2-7	CASSLGSGPSYELYF	TGTGCCAGCAGCTTAGGTAGCGGGCCTTCCTACGAGCTGTACTTC
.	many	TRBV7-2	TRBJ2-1	CASTPPGVEQFF	TGTGCCAGTACTCCCCCAGGCGTTGAGCAGTTCTTC
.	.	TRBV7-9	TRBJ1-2	CASSQEPLRGYGYTF	TGTGCCAGCAGCCAAGAGCCCCTCAGGGGCTATGGCTACACCTTC
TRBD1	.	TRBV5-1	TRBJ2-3	CASSRGQGGDTQYF	TGCGCCAGCAGCCGGGGACAGGGGGGAGATACGCAGTATTTT
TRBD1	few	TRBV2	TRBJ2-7	CASTPQGLYEQYF	TGTGCCAGCACCCCACAGGGGCTCTACGAGCAGTACTTC
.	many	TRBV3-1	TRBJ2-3	CASSQDPGLLTDTQYF	TGTGCCAGCAGCCAAGATCCGGGACTCCTCACAGATACGCAGTATTTT
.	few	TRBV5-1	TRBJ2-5	CASSFGQEETQYF	TGCGCCAGCAGCTTCGGACAAGAAGAGACCCAGTACTTC
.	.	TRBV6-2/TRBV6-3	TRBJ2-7	CASSWAPAGYTYEQYF	TGTGCCAGCAGTTGGGCACCCGCGGGGTACACCTACGAGCAGTACTTC
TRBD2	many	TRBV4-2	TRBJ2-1	CASSPLLAGDEQFF	TGTGCCAGCAGCCCTTTACTAGCGGGGGATGAGCAGTTCTTC
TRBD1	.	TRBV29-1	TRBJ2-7	CSVGETGGIGEQYF	TGCAGCGTCGGAGAAACAGGGGGGATTGGCGAGCAGTACTTC
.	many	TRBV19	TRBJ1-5	CASRTYGDSNQPQHF	TGTGCCAGCCGAACATACGGAGATAGCAATCAGCCCCAGCATTTT
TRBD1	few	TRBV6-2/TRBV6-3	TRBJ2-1	CASRQTGGSQHNEQFF	TGTGCCAGCAGACAAACAGGGGGCTCACAACATAATGAGCAGTTCTTC
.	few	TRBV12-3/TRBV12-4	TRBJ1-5	CASSGRINQPQHF	TGTGCCAGCAGCGGACGTATCAATCAGCCCCAGCATTTT
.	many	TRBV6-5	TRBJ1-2	CASSRGNYGYTF	TGTGCCAGCAGTCGAGGGAACTATGGCTACACCTTC
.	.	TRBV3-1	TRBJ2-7	CASRGANEQYF	TGTGCCAGCAGGGGGGCCAACGAGCAGTACTTC
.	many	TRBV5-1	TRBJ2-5	CASSLDEGWETQYF	TGCGCCAGCAGCTTGGACGAGGGTTGGGAGACCCAGTACTTC
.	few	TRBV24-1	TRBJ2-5	CATSDPGTPQETQYF	TGTGCCACCAGTGATCCAGGGACACCCCAAGAGACCCAGTACTTC
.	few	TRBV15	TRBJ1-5	CATSRVGTYQPQHF	TGTGCCACCAGCAGAGTCGGCACCTATCAGCCCCAGCATTTT
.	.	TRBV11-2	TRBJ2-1	CASSLDFTRWNEQFF	TGTGCCAGCAGCTTAGACTTCACGAGGTGGAATGAGCAGTTCTTC
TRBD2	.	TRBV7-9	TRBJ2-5	CASPPPSGGQETQYF	TGTGCCAGCCCCCCCCCCAGCGGGGGACAAGAGACCCAGTACTTC
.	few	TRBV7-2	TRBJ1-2	CASSRQTGPDGYTF	TGTGCCAGCAGCCGCCAAACAGGCCCAGATGGCTACACCTTC
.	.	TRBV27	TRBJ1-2	CASRYNSGAQGSGYTF	TGTGCCAGCAGATATAACTCTGGGGCACAGGGTTCTGGCTACACCTTC
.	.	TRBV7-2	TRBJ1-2	CASSARGGGYTF	TGTGCCAGCAGCGCTCGGGGTGGCGGCTACACCTTC
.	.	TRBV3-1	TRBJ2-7	CASSQVGDGPYEQYF	TGTGCCAGCAGCCAAGTGGGGGACGGACCCTACGAGCAGTACTTC
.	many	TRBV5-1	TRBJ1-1	CASSPRPPGAFF	TGCGCCAGCAGCCCTCGGCCCCCTGGGGCTTTCTTT
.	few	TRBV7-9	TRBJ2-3	CASSMTSPGTDTQYF	TGTGCCAGCAGTATGACTAGTCCCGGGACAGATACGCAGTATTTT
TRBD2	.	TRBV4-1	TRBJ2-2	CASSRTRGGGELFF	TGCGCCAGCAGCCGAACCCGGGGGGGCGGGGAGCTGTTTTTT
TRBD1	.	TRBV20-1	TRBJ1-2	CSAIYSQGGYGYTF	TGCAGTGCTATTTATTCGCAGGGGGGCTATGGCTACACCTTC
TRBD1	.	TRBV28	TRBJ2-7	CASSLIGTGRFRGDYEQYF	TGTGCCAGCAGTTTGATAGGGACAGGGCGCTTTAGGGGTGACTACGAGCAGTACTTC
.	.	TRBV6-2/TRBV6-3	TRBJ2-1	CASRPGLNSYNEQFF	TGTGCCAGCAGGCCGGGACTGAACTCCTACAATGAGCAGTTCTTC